These 29 T cell receptor beta chains were all obtained from the same sample, sequenced in a study of spatial heterogeneity in lung cancer. Each CDR3 protein gets one entry after TCRdb re-called the 5' RACE reads with MiXCR. Of about 52,000 distinct CDR3 sequences detected, roughly 7% appear once; the ten largest clones hold roughly 35%. As to time point: blood at routine non-recurrence follow-up after resection. Whole RNA, isolated from tumor, nontumor lung or frozen PBMC, was sequenced without prior sorting. Material: PBMCs, obtained at follow-up. These receptors were taken from a female donor with early-stage non-small cell lung cancer.

This clonotype has ten or more counts. The chain recombines TRBV6-1 with TRBJ2-2; possible D gene TRBD1, 6 bases. Germline V gene lookup returns CDR1 MNHNS and CDR2 SASEGT. The CDR3 is 13 residues long. Trimming removed 6 bases from V and 6 bases from J, with 11 bases in between. The CDR3 loop is CASSLQGPGELFF. The CDR3 bases are TGTGCCAGCAGCTTACAGGGCCCCGGGGAGCTGTTTTTT.

There are many counts of this clonotype. The genes are TRBV15 and TRBJ1-5; D possibly corresponds to TRBD1 (5 bases). This CDR3 has 15 residues. Trimming removed 0 bases at V and 6 bases at J, with 12 bases between. Germline assignment: CDR1 LNHNV and CDR2 YYDKDF (reference sequence). This CDR3 reads CATSRDMGERQPQHF. DNA for the CDR3: TGTGCCACCAGCAGAGATATGGGGGAGCGTCAGCCCCAGCATTTT. Full variable domain (remainder filled in from reference TRBV15 and TRBJ1-5): DAMVIQNPRYQVTQFGKPVTLSCSQTLNHNVMYWYQQKSSQAPKLLFHYYDKDFNNEADTPDNFQSRRPNTSFCFLDIRSPGLGDTAMYLCATSRDMGERQPQHFGDGTRLSIL.

The sample holds many counts of this clonotype. The rearrangement links TRBV24-1 to TRBJ2-2, with D hard to call. CDR3 length: 12 residues. CDR1 KGHDR and CDR2 SFDVKD come from the germline V gene. The V end lost 2 bases, the J end lost 3 bases, and 0 bases lay between the germline ends. For the CDR3, the DNA is TGTGCCACCAGTGATTACACCGGGGAGCTGTTTTTT. Encoded protein: CATSDYTGELFF.

With regard to this clonotype: One end of the junction does not line up with germline, which may come from a read error. The chain has TRBV4-3 and TRBJ1-4; 7 positions agree with TRBD1. CDR3 length: 14 amino acids. Germline V CDR1 and CDR2: LGHNA, YSLEER. This chain's CDR3 is CTSSQQGTNEKLFF. The CDR3 coding sequence is TGCACCAGCAGCCAACAGGGGACTAATGAAAAACTGTTTTTT.

This clonotype came up many times. The rearrangement uses TRBV7-2 and TRBJ2-1, with D uncertain. There are 11 residues in the CDR3. Between the trimmed V and J ends, which lost 5 bases and 11 bases, there was a span of 10 bases. Germline assignment: CDR1 SGHTA and CDR2 FQGNSA. In DNA, the CDR3 is TGTGCCAGCAGCGCTTATGGGCAGCAGTTCTTC. This translates into CASSAYGQQFF.

This clonotype was seen more than once but under ten times. The rearrangement joins TRBV2 to TRBJ1-1; TRBD1 might be the D (5 bases). CDR1 is SNHLY, CDR2 FYNNEI, per germline. The length of the CDR3 is 13 residues. V shed 6 bases and J shed 4 bases, with 12 bases lying between them. Here the CDR3 reads CASRGTDITEAFF. The CDR3 coding sequence is TGTGCCAGCAGGGGGACTGACATCACTGAAGCTTTCTTT. The variable domain in full, with the rest retrieved from reference TRBV2 and TRBJ1-1, is EPEVTQTPSHQVTQMGQEVILRCVPISNHLYFYWYRQILGQKVEFLVSFYNNEISEKSEIFDDQFSVERPDGSNFTLKIRSTKLEDSAMYFCASRGTDITEAFFGQGTRLTVV.

The rearrangement uses TRBV5-1 and TRBJ1-1; D is ambiguous. V was trimmed by 0 bases and J by 4 bases, leaving 10 bases between them. Germline values: CDR1 SGHRS, CDR2 YFSETQ. This CDR3 is built from 14 residues. CDR3 amino acids: CASSLVRVSTEAFF. In DNA, the CDR3 is TGCGCCAGCAGCTTGGTAAGGGTCAGCACTGAAGCTTTCTTT. The complete variable domain, with remaining parts taken from reference TRBV5-1 and TRBJ1-1, reads KAGVTQTPRYLIKTRGQQVTLSCSPISGHRSVSWYQQTPGQGLQFLFEYFSETQRNKGNFPGRFSGRQFSNSRSEMNVSTLELGDSALYLCASSLVRVSTEAFFGQGTRLTVV.

This clonotype was recorded a few times. The chain recombines TRBV4-3 with TRBJ2-3; D is undetermined. Trimming stripped 0 bases from V and 3 bases from J, with 7 bases between. This CDR3 has 14 residues. In germline, CDR1 is LGHNA, CDR2 YSLEER. CDR3 sequence (DNA): TGCGCCAGCAGCCAAGACAGATGGACAGATACGCAGTATTTT. Encoded protein: CASSQDRWTDTQYF.

This clonotype was counted a few times. The chain is built from TRBV20-1 and TRBJ2-3; a possible D gene is TRBD2 (5 bases). Germline CDR1 reads DFQATT; CDR2 reads SNEGSKA (reference sequence). V dropped 1 base and J dropped 4 bases, with 12 bases sitting between them. The CDR3 is 14 amino acids. This CDR3 reads CSARATSSPDTQYF. CDR3 sequence (DNA): TGCAGTGCTAGAGCAACTAGTTCCCCAGATACGCAGTATTTT.

In nucleotides, the CDR3 is TGTGCCAGCAGTGAGACTAGCGGGGGCAAAAGGACCCAGTACTTC. This translates into CASSETSGGKRTQYF. The chain is built from TRBV2 and TRBJ2-5; 12 nucleotides line up with TRBD2. The CDR3 length is 15 residues. Trimming removed 3 bases from V and 7 bases from J; junction bases left unmatched: 6. From germline, CDR1 is SNHLY and CDR2 FYNNEI.

This clonotype was recorded a few times. J is TRBJ1-2 and V is TRBV7-9; 8 bases line up with TRBD1. The CDR3 covers 17 residues. The germline gives CDR1 SEHNR, CDR2 FQNEAQ (reference sequence). The trim removed 1 base at V and 6 bases at J, leaving 13 bases unmatched. The CDR3 nucleotides read TGTGCCAGCAGCTTAGGAAGGGAGACAGGGGAGATCAATGGCTACACCTTC. It yields the protein CASSLGRETGEINGYTF.

The table lists this clonotype with many counts. The chain uses TRBV12-3 or TRBV12-4 and TRBJ1-6, with 7 positions matching TRBD1. This CDR3 is 15 amino acids long. The junction had 8 bases not matched to a gene; V was cut back by 4 bases and J by 8 bases. The CDR3 sequence is CASSSRTGSHSPLHF. In DNA form, the CDR3 reads TGTGCCAGCAGTTCCCGGACAGGATCCCATTCACCCCTCCACTTT.

The rearrangement links TRBV7-9 to TRBJ2-3, with D tentatively TRBD1 or TRBD2 (7 bases each). This CDR3 contains 16 residues. With 5 bases removed from V and 0 bases from J, the gap between germline ends came to 15 bases. Germline CDR1 reads SEHNR; CDR2 reads FQNEAQ (reference sequence). The CDR3 DNA sequence: TGTGCCAGCAGCCCCAGGGGGGGGTCCAGCACAGATACGCAGTATTTT. Protein sequence: CASSPRGGSSTDTQYF.

The rearrangement joins TRBV27 to TRBJ1-5, with D perhaps TRBD1 (5 bases). V was trimmed by 0 bases and J by 7 bases, leaving 7 bases between them. The CDR3 is 13 residues long. CDR1 is MNHEY and CDR2 is SMNVEV in the germline V gene (reference sequence). The CDR3 nucleotides read TGTGCCAGCAGTTTATCGCCAGGGCAGCCCCAGCATTTT. Its translation: CASSLSPGQPQHF.

Only a few counts were recorded for this clonotype. The chain has TRBV18 and TRBJ2-7; D perhaps matches TRBD1 (5 bases). Trimming removed 2 bases at V and 5 bases at J, with 16 bases between. This CDR3 contains 15 residues. Germline values: CDR1 KGHSH, CDR2 LQKENI. The CDR3 sequence: CASSPRAAGADEQYF. CDR3 sequence (DNA): TGTGCCAGCTCACCAAGGGCCGCTGGGGCCGACGAGCAGTACTTC.

This clonotype was observed at least ten times. V usage is TRBV20-1 and J usage is TRBJ2-3; TRBD2 matches 9 bases. V shed 1 base, J shed 1 base, and the junction held 0 bases outside the gene matches. The CDR3 extends over 14 amino acids. Germline V gene data show CDR1 as DFQATT and CDR2 as SNEGSKA (reference sequence). The CDR3 DNA sequence: TGCAGTGCTAGAGGGACTAGCGGCACAGATACGCAGTATTTT. As protein: CSARGTSGTDTQYF.

Ten or more counts support this clonotype. The chain joins TRBV7-2 to TRBJ1-6; the D is unclear. The CDR3 is made up of 14 amino acids. Trimming removed 8 bases at V and 3 bases at J, with 11 bases between. Germline values: CDR1 SGHTA, CDR2 FQGNSA. CDR3 sequence: CASAPGIYNSPLHF. CDR3 in DNA: TGTGCCAGCGCCCCCGGGATCTATAATTCACCCCTCCACTTT.

This clonotype was seen a handful of times. The chain has TRBV13 and TRBJ1-2; D not resolved. The CDR3 spans 13 residues. Germline V gene lookup returns CDR1 PRHDT and CDR2 FYEKMQ (reference sequence). V shed 2 bases and J shed 1 base, with 5 bases lying between them. CDR3 DNA sequence: TGTGCCAGCAGCTTAAGGGATAACTATGGCTACACCTTC. Amino acids: CASSLRDNYGYTF.

This chain joins TRBV12-3 or TRBV12-4 and TRBJ2-7; TRBD1 matches 7 bases. The CDR3 is 13 residues long. The ends lost 5 bases at V and 5 bases at J; junction bases unmatched: 6. CDR3 protein: CASSRIQGDEQYF. The CDR3 region has the DNA TGTGCCAGCAGTCGGATCCAGGGGGACGAGCAGTACTTC.

This clonotype was seen repeatedly, ten times or more. The V gene is TRBV6-5, the J gene TRBJ1-3; weak D call: TRBD1 (5 bases). Trimming pared 6 bases from V and 2 bases from J, leaving 11 bases between. The CDR3 is made up of 14 amino acids. The germline V gene encodes CDR1 MNHEY and CDR2 SVGAGI. CDR3 DNA: TGTGCCAGCAGCCGGGGGAACACTGGAAACACCATATATTTT. It yields the protein CASSRGNTGNTIYF.

This clonotype appeared a few times. This sequence joins TRBV24-1 and TRBJ2-1; D remains unclear. The length of the CDR3 is 13 residues. Trimming stripped 2 bases from V and 8 bases from J, with 9 bases between. Germline-derived CDR1 and CDR2 are KGHDR and SFDVKD. The DNA for the CDR3 is TGTGCCACCAGTGATTCCCTCCATTATGAGCAGTTCTTC. Encoded protein: CATSDSLHYEQFF.

The CDR3 DNA reads as TGTGCCAGCAGTCCTCAGGGGGGTGAAACTGGCACAGATACGCAGTATTTT. Amino acids: CASSPQGGETGTDTQYF. The J gene is TRBJ2-3, the V gene TRBV7-3, with D maybe TRBD1 (7 bases). Germline CDR1 reads SGHTA; CDR2 reads FQGTGA. V was trimmed by 6 bases and J by 1 base, leaving 20 bases between them. This CDR3 is 17 amino acids long. Variable domain in full (rest from reference TRBV7-3 and TRBJ2-3): GAGVSQTPSNKVTEKGKYVELRCDPISGHTALYWYRQSLGQGPEFLIYFQGTGAADDSGLPNDRFFAVRPEGSVSTLKIQRTERGDSAVYLCASSPQGGETGTDTQYFGPGTRLTVL.

The gene calls are TRBV6-6 and TRBJ2-1; 9 bases agree with TRBD2. The germline V gene encodes CDR1 MNHNY and CDR2 SVGAGI (reference sequence). The CDR3 sequence is 15 residues long. V lost 6 bases, J lost 2 bases, and 5 bases stayed unmatched. The CDR3, as DNA: TGTGCCAGCAGGTACCCTAGCGGGACCTACAATGAGCAGTTCTTC. It translates to CASRYPSGTYNEQFF.

The gene calls are TRBV4-1 and TRBJ2-5, with 11 bases that match TRBD2. The ends lost 0 bases at V and 0 bases at J; junction bases unmatched: 18. From germline, CDR1 is MGHRA and CDR2 YSYEKL. The CDR3 is 22 amino acids. For the CDR3, the DNA is TGCGCCAGCAGCCAAGATGTCTTAGGGGCTAGCGGGGGGCGAGTGTACCAAGAGACCCAGTACTTC. This sequence encodes CASSQDVLGASGGRVYQETQYF.

The chain recombines TRBV12-3 or TRBV12-4 with TRBJ2-3, with 9 bases fitting TRBD2. This CDR3 spans 14 amino acids. The V segment lost 1 base and the J segment 5 bases; nucleotides outside the gene matches: 1. This CDR3 is CASSLVSGGDTQYF. In DNA, the CDR3 is TGTGCCAGCAGTTTAGTTAGCGGGGGAGATACGCAGTATTTT.

The table lists this clonotype with many counts. The CDR3 region has the DNA TGTGCCAGCAGGTATACAGGGACTGAAGCTTTCTTT. Encoded protein: CASRYTGTEAFF. The chain has TRBV12-3 or TRBV12-4 and TRBJ1-1; weak D call: TRBD1 (6 bases). CDR3 length: 12 amino acids. Trimming took off 6 bases at V and 5 bases at J, with 10 bases between the two ends.

The rearrangement uses TRBV2 and TRBJ2-1; 8 nucleotides agree with TRBD2. Germline CDR1 and CDR2: SNHLY and FYNNEI. The length of the CDR3 is 15 residues. The junction had 10 bases not matched to a gene; V was cut back by 5 bases and J by 7 bases. In DNA, the CDR3 is TGTGCCAGCAGTCGCCCCGGGACTAGGTTTAATGAGCAGTTCTTC. Translated, it gives CASSRPGTRFNEQFF.

Points on this clonotype: The final CDR3 position lacks the conserved phenylalanine or tryptophan, pointing to a likely read error. V gene TRBV12-3 or TRBV12-4 combines with J gene TRBJ1-1, with D unresolved. V lost 4 bases to trimming and J lost 3 bases, with 9 bases between them. This CDR3 has 13 amino acids. For the CDR3, the DNA is TGTGCCAGCAGTTCAAAAAGGGACACTGAAGCTTTCCTT. This codes for CASSSKRDTEAFL.

Comments on this clonotype: A much larger clone differs by one base, so this may be a read error. The chain uses TRBV5-1 and TRBJ1-5; 8 nucleotides align to TRBD1. Germline V lookup: CDR1 SGHRS, CDR2 YFSETQ. V shed 4 bases and J 7 bases; nucleotides not matched to a gene: 4. This CDR3 spans 13 amino acids. CDR3 sequence: CASSIDRGQPQHF. The CDR3 nucleotides read TGCGCCAGCAGCATCGACAGGGGCCAGCCCCAGCATTTT.